These 6 T cell receptor beta chains originate from one sample sequenced in a study of molecular identifiers for immune sequencing clone quantification. TCRdb passed the PCR reads through MiXCR, listing each CDR3 protein once. Found here are hundreds of thousands of distinct CDR3 sequences, about a fifth of them singletons; the top ten hold 0.81%. The specimen was naive CD8+ T cells from blood, with Jurkat cell RNA spiked in. The sample's subset: FACS-sorted CD8+CD4-CCR7+CD45RA+ naive T cells. The receptors derive from a human donor in good health. Some libraries in this study had Jurkat cell RNA spiked in.

The chain carries TRBV12-3 or TRBV12-4 and TRBJ2-3; TRBD2 matches at 7 bases. The CDR3 has 14 residues. V shed 7 bases and J 4 bases; nucleotides not matched to a gene: 8. CDR3 sequence: CASTEAGRADTQYF. The CDR3 DNA reads TGTGCCAGCACAGAGGCGGGGAGGGCAGATACGCAGTATTTT.

This clonotype occurred many times. The chain recombines TRBV19 with TRBJ1-5; no definite D call. V shed 6 bases and J shed 0 bases, with 12 bases lying between them. Per germline, CDR1 LNHDA and CDR2 SQIVND (reference sequence). The CDR3 contains 15 residues. CDR3 sequence (DNA): TGTGCCAGTAGACAACAGCCGTATAGCAATCAGCCCCAGCATTTT. It yields the protein CASRQQPYSNQPQHF.

This clonotype was observed a few times. The chain recombines TRBV4-1 with TRBJ2-7; maybe TRBD2 (6 bases). In germline, CDR1 is MGHRA, CDR2 YSYEKL. The CDR3 contains 15 residues. The ends were cut back, 1 base at V and 4 bases at J, with 14 bases in the middle. CDR3 sequence: CASSQARDSFYEQYF. The CDR3 DNA reads as TGCGCCAGCAGCCAAGCGAGGGACTCCTTTTACGAGCAGTACTTC.

This clonotype was seen many times. The gene calls are TRBV20-1 and TRBJ2-7; 10 bases line up with TRBD2. Trimming at V came to 0 bases and at J to 3 bases, leaving 5 bases not matched to a gene. The CDR3 loop spans 15 amino acids. The V gene's germline CDR1 is DFQATT and CDR2 SNEGSKA (reference sequence). CDR3 protein: CSARDRASGGYEQYF. In DNA form, the CDR3 reads TGCAGTGCTAGAGATCGGGCTAGCGGGGGCTACGAGCAGTACTTC.

This rearrangement joins TRBV11-2 to TRBJ2-3; a possible D gene is TRBD1 (6 bases). CDR1 is SGHAT and CDR2 is FQNNGV in the germline V gene. V was trimmed by 8 bases and J by 7 bases, leaving 25 bases between them. This CDR3 spans 16 amino acids. This chain's CDR3 is CASSPEGHVGTNTQYF. CDR3 in DNA: TGTGCCAGCTCCCCCGAGGGACATGTGGGTACAAATACGCAGTATTTT.

Of note for this clonotype: Given a much more abundant clone one base away, this may be a read error. The chain links TRBV15 to TRBJ2-5, with 8 nucleotides matching TRBD1. Germline CDR1 LNHNV, CDR2 YYDKDF (reference sequence). This CDR3 region has 15 residues. The V and J ends lost 0 bases and 5 bases, in that order; junction bases with no gene match: 5. DNA for the CDR3: TGTGCCACCAGCAGAGATCAGGACAGGGATGAGACCCAGTACTTC. It codes for CATSRDQDRDETQYF.